This T cell receptor (beta chain) was found in a study of T-cell reconstitution after alpha-beta-depleted transplantation in children. Using unique molecular identifiers, the investigators prepared the TCRbeta library. Via MiXCR, TCRdb re-called the PCR reads, giving one row per CDR3 protein. The sample has approximately 340,000 distinct CDR3 sequences, about a tenth seen once; the top ten hold approximately 2.3%. This clonotype was counted a few times. The source was PBMCs from the stem cell graft donor, collected from the stem cell graft. The sequence came from a human donor who donated a stem cell graft to a child with acute lymphoblastic leukemia.

DNA for the CDR3: TGTGCCAGCAGCTCCGGGACAGGGGTCACTGAAGCTTTCTTT. It is translated as CASSSGTGVTEAFF. The rearrangement uses TRBV12-3 or TRBV12-4 and TRBJ1-1; 10 bases are shared with TRBD1. After removal of 6 bases from V and 4 bases from J, the junction contained 5 bases not matched to a gene. This CDR3 region has 14 residues.